Sequencing of this T cell receptor beta chain was carried out in a study of blood T cell repertoires in COVID-19. Here immunoSEQ multiplex PCR was the method, and the copy in TCRdb shows in-frame clones only, minus some. This sample has approximately 300,000 clones; 90% occur once, and the top ten carry around 4.5%. Germline CDR1 SGHTA, CDR2 FQGNSA. There are 13 residues in the CDR3. Trimming cost V 0 bases and J 2 bases, with 5 bases left between them. This clonotype was sampled from a woman under 30 with acute COVID-19. V gene TRBV7-2 combines with J gene TRBJ2-7, with D hard to call. The source material was PBMCs or T cells enriched from blood (not recorded which). The CDR3 coding sequence is TGTGCCAGCAGCTTAGCTAACACCTACGAGCAGTACTTC. Translated, it gives CASSLANTYEQYF.